This T cell receptor beta chain was identified during a study of T cells in Graves' hyperthyroidism and ophthalmopathy. Notes on the study in general: Blood held most thyroid clonotypes expanded above 0.001 frequency.

Note on this clonotype: What it binds is not known. A much bigger clone sits one base away, suggesting this may be a read error.

Subjects with ophthalmopathy showed a Clinical Activity Score no lower than 3, a NOSPECS grade no lower than 4, and a duration shorter than 3 months. From RNA transcripts, TCR beta CDR3 regions were amplified. First-round RT-PCR targeting the TCR CDR3 was performed with the HTBI primer set. TCRdb recomputed calls from the multiplex PCR reads with MiXCR, one row per CDR3 protein. The sample holds around 300,000 distinct CDR3 sequences; roughly a fifth are singletons and the top ten take roughly 40%. The sequencing input was blood. This sequence originates from a man in his fifties or sixties with Graves' ophthalmopathy.

The CDR3 sequence: CASSFLAGGMYEQYF. The CDR3 nucleotides are TGCGCCAGCAGCTTTCTAGCGGGAGGTATGTACGAGCAGTACTTC. This rearrangement joins TRBV5-1 to TRBJ2-7, with 11 bases identical to TRBD2. This CDR3 has 15 amino acids. Germline assignment: CDR1 SGHRS and CDR2 YFSETQ. V was pared by 2 bases and J by 4 bases, with 5 bases of the junction left unmatched.